This TCR beta chain came from a study of OX40 agonist ivuxolimab in advanced cancers. Study-wide results and caveats: At 0.1 to 3.0 mg/kg and by week 6, CD4+ and CD8+ T cells in the blood had expanded clonally. Some of the nonresponding patients also showed low levels of normalized T-cell clonal expansion.

TCRdb's copy holds only in-frame clones and misses some; the assay was immunoSEQ multiplex PCR. The data hold about 27,000 clones, with around 83% observed a single time. The CDR3 contains 15 residues. V dropped 1 base and J dropped 3; count of bases not matched to a gene: 6. Germline V gene lookup returns CDR1 SQVTM and CDR2 ANQGSEA. Patients had blood sampled at baseline and again on cycle 4 day 1 and cycle 7 day 1. Regarding this clone: Its antigen is unidentified.

This chain connects TRBV29-1 to TRBJ2-3, with 8 bases lining up with TRBD1. The starting material was CD4+ or CD8+ T cells sorted from blood, obtained in a trial of the OX40 agonist ivuxolimab. The origin of this receptor is an adult with an advanced solid tumor such as melanoma, head and neck, liver or kidney cancer. The CDR3: CSVEGGTGSTDTQYF. Written as DNA, the CDR3 is TGCAGCGTTGAAGGGGGGACAGGTTCGACAGATACGCAGTATTTT.